This entry lists 10 T cell receptor beta chains sequenced from one sample in a study of blood T cells in healthy people across ages. Next came a second PCR, run for about 6 to 12 cycles, which used a sample-barcoded 5' primer along with a J-beta primer mix. TCRdb recomputed calls from the 5' RACE reads with MiXCR, one row per CDR3 protein. The data show roughly 1.9 million distinct CDR3 sequences, approximately 39% seen once. The sample consisted of blood. These receptors all stem from a human donor in good health.

Only one count was recorded for this clonotype. The gene calls are TRBV4-1 and TRBJ1-1, with D perhaps TRBD1 (5 bases). CDR3 length equals 18 residues. Trimming removed 1 base at V and 1 base at J, with 19 bases between. The V gene's germline CDR1 is MGHRA and CDR2 YSYEKL. The CDR3 sequence is CASSQVIPGQTGNTEAFF. The DNA for the CDR3 is TGCGCCAGCAGCCAAGTAATACCAGGACAAACCGGGAACACTGAAGCTTTCTTT.

This clonotype came up a few times. The genes are TRBV6-2 or TRBV6-3 and TRBJ2-7; TRBD2 aligns across 10 bases. The closer fit of TRBJ2-5 to the DNA end suggests the J call may be wrong. This CDR3 spans 16 amino acids. Germline loops: CDR1 MNHEY, CDR2 SVGEGT. CDR3 protein: CASSPSSGGDVETQYF. The CDR3 region has the DNA TGTGCCAGCAGTCCCTCTAGCGGGGGAGACGTGGAGACCCAGTACTTC.

V is TRBV15 and J is TRBJ1-5; D perhaps matches TRBD1 (6 bases). Germline V gene sequence: CDR1 LNHNV, CDR2 YYDKDF (reference sequence). Between the trimmed V and J ends, which lost 0 bases and 5 bases, there was a span of 14 bases. CDR3 size: 16 residues. CDR3 amino acids: CATSRDEGAGDQPQHF. Here the CDR3 DNA reads TGTGCCACCAGCAGAGATGAAGGGGCAGGGGATCAGCCCCAGCATTTT.

The chain is built from TRBV9 and TRBJ2-1, with TRBD2 identical over 10 bases. The V gene's germline CDR1 is SGDLS and CDR2 YYNGEE. This CDR3 is 17 amino acids long. The V segment lost 0 bases and the J segment 6 bases; nucleotides outside the gene matches: 9. CDR3 nucleotides: TGTGCCAGCAGCGTAGACGGTAGCGGGGGGAGTTGCAATGAGCAGTTCTTC. This sequence encodes CASSVDGSGGSCNEQFF. Complete variable domain (other parts from reference TRBV9 and TRBJ2-1): DSGVTQTPKHLITATGQRVTLRCSPRSGDLSVYWYQQSLDQGLQFLIQYYNGEERAKGNILERFSAQQFPDLHSELNLSSLELGDSALYFCASSVDGSGGSCNEQFFGPGTRLTVL.

J is TRBJ2-3 and V is TRBV20-1, with 11 nucleotides matching TRBD2. V lost 5 bases and J lost 5; bases outside the gene matches: 15. The CDR3 runs to 17 residues. CDR1 is DFQATT and CDR2 is SNEGSKA in the germline V gene (reference sequence). The CDR3 spells CSAGRIAGGISGDTQYF. DNA for the CDR3: TGCAGTGCTGGAAGAATAGCGGGGGGGATCTCTGGAGATACGCAGTATTTT.

The chain links TRBV4-1 to TRBJ1-2, with TRBD1 as a possible D gene (6 bases). The CDR3 is made up of 19 amino acids. CDR1 and CDR2 (germline): MGHRA, YSYEKL. V dropped 0 bases and J dropped 2 bases, with 22 bases sitting between them. This CDR3 reads CASSQEVLIGTTINYGYTF. CDR3 in DNA: TGCGCCAGCAGCCAAGAGGTTTTAATCGGGACAACCATCAACTATGGCTACACCTTC.

The chain carries TRBV7-6 and TRBJ2-1; either TRBD1 or TRBD2 may fit D (5 bases each). The germline CDR1 and CDR2 sequences are SGHVS and FNYEAQ. This CDR3 region has 16 residues. V lost 0 bases, J lost 6 bases, and 15 bases lay in between. CDR3 in amino acids: CASSLASPLGTNEQFF. The CDR3 nucleotides are TGTGCCAGCAGCTTAGCTAGCCCCTTAGGGACCAATGAGCAGTTCTTC.

This clonotype was observed a few times. This chain joins TRBV18 and TRBJ2-1; 8 bases line up with TRBD1. Germline values: CDR1 KGHSH, CDR2 LQKENI. This CDR3 contains 13 residues. V shed 5 bases, J shed 8 bases, and the junction held 5 bases outside the gene matches. The CDR3 region is CASSTGTGDEQFF. The DNA of the CDR3 is TGTGCCAGCTCAACGGGGACAGGCGATGAGCAGTTCTTC.

This clonotype was detected only a few times. The chain uses TRBV6-1 and TRBJ2-7; 7 bases agree with TRBD1. Germline CDR1 is MNHNS and CDR2 is SASEGT. V was pared by 0 bases and J by 4 bases, with 6 bases of the junction left unmatched. The CDR3 has 15 amino acids. The CDR3 is CASSEATTGWYEQYF. Here the CDR3 DNA reads TGTGCCAGCAGTGAAGCCACGACAGGGTGGTACGAGCAGTACTTC.

This clonotype was seen only a few times. The CDR3 reads CASTFLGVYNEQFF. The CDR3 nucleotides read TGTGCCAGCACCTTTCTGGGGGTGTACAATGAGCAGTTCTTC. The chain recombines TRBV6-2 or TRBV6-3 with TRBJ2-1; D tentatively reads TRBD1 or TRBD2 (5 bases each). The CDR3 runs to 14 residues. V was cut by 7 bases and J by 4 bases, with 14 bases left in between. Germline CDR1 MNHEY, CDR2 SVGEGT.